The next 18 T cell receptor beta chains were all read from a single sample in a study of T cell responses to AZD1222 COVID-19 vaccine. Only in-frame clones appear in the TCRdb table, and some are missing; sequencing was by immunoSEQ multiplex PCR. The sample records 130,000 to 150,000 clones, about 91% being singletons. The sequencing here drew on peripheral blood, taken on day 0 of MenACWY control vaccination. The source is an adult in good health.

V usage is TRBV10-3 and J usage is TRBJ1-1; unclear D gene. CDR3 length: 14 amino acids. CDR1 is ENHRY and CDR2 is SYGVKD in the germline V gene. V lost 2 bases, J lost 1 base, and 8 bases lay in between. CDR3 nucleotides: TGTGCCATCAGTGAGAATGACAAGAACACTGAAGCTTTCTTT. This sequence encodes CAISENDKNTEAFF.

The rearrangement joins TRBV7-8 to TRBJ2-7; perhaps TRBD2 as D (6 bases). This CDR3 comprises 12 residues. Deletions cut 5 bases from V and 3 bases from J, with 8 bases between. The germline gives CDR1 SGHVS, CDR2 FQNEAQ. The CDR3 DNA reads TGTGCCAGCAGCCGAGCGGGCTACGAGCAGTACTTC. Translation gives CASSRAGYEQYF. Full variable domain (outside the CDR3, taken from reference TRBV7-8 and TRBJ2-7): GAGVSQSPRYKVAKRGQDVALRCDPISGHVSLFWYQQALGQGPEFLTYFQNEAQLDKSGLPSDRFFAERPEGSVSTLKIQRTQQEDSAVYLCASSRAGYEQYFGPGTRLTVT.

This chain joins TRBV7-9 and TRBJ1-2; unclear D gene. The CDR3 is made up of 13 amino acids. The V and J ends lost 4 bases and 4 bases respectively, with 10 bases between them. CDR1 and CDR2 (germline): SEHNR, FQNEAQ (reference sequence). CDR3 bases: TGTGCCAGCAGCTCCGGGTCCTTCTATGGCTACACCTTC. Its translation is CASSSGSFYGYTF.

V and J are TRBV5-1 and TRBJ2-3; TRBD1 might be the D (5 bases). Trimming pared 3 bases from V and 2 bases from J, leaving 16 bases between. CDR1 is SGHRS and CDR2 is YFSETQ in the germline V gene. The CDR3 spans 16 residues. The CDR3 loop is CASSSFRQPLTDTQYF. Here the CDR3 DNA reads TGCGCCAGCAGCTCTTTTCGACAGCCACTCACAGATACGCAGTATTTT.

The genes are TRBV11-3 and TRBJ2-3; 9 bases agree with TRBD1. The germline gives CDR1 SGHNT, CDR2 YENEEA. Trimming took 6 bases from V and 4 from J; bases not matched to a gene: 5. This CDR3 has 14 amino acids. The CDR3 region is CASRTRTGADTQYF. In nucleotides, the CDR3 is TGTGCCAGCAGGACTCGGACAGGGGCAGATACGCAGTATTTT.

The rearrangement uses TRBV5-6 and TRBJ2-7, with 9 bases aligning to TRBD1. The trim removed 4 bases at V and 6 bases at J, leaving 14 bases unmatched. The CDR3 length is 16 residues. Germline V gene sequence: CDR1 SGHDT, CDR2 YYEEEE. The CDR3 DNA reads TGTGCCAGCAGCGGCAACCGGGACAGGGTTTTTTTCGAGCAGTACTTC. This sequence encodes CASSGNRDRVFFEQYF.

The CDR3: CASSMGPGELFF. The CDR3 DNA sequence: TGTGCCAGTAGTATGGGGCCCGGGGAGCTGTTTTTT. The chain carries TRBV19 and TRBJ2-2, with a tentative D call TRBD1 (5 bases). V was clipped by 3 bases and J by 6 bases, with 5 bases between them. Germline V gene data show CDR1 as LNHDA and CDR2 as SQIVND (reference sequence). The CDR3 sequence is 12 residues long.

This clone was seen more than once but under ten times. The genes are TRBV28 and TRBJ2-5, with D possibly TRBD2 on 5 matching bases. V was cut by 4 bases and J by 1 base, with 7 bases left in between. The CDR3 covers 13 residues. The germline V gene encodes CDR1 MDHEN and CDR2 SYDVKM. CDR3 sequence reads: CASSSSSQETQYF. The DNA of the CDR3 is TGTGCCAGCAGTTCTAGCAGCCAAGAGACCCAGTACTTC.

On this clone itself: A junction boundary mismatches the germline segment, possibly from a read error. The V and J genes are TRBV7-7 and TRBJ2-1; TRBD1 aligns across 9 bases. The CDR3 spans 15 residues. Germline-derived CDR1 and CDR2 are SSHAT and FNYEAQ (reference sequence). CDR3 residues: CASSLLKGTGNEQFF. CDR3 DNA sequence: TGTGCTAGCAGCTTGCTGAAGGGGACAGGGAATGAGCAGTTCTTC.

The V call is TRBV30, the J call TRBJ2-3; no firm D call. Deletions cut 0 bases from V and 5 bases from J, with 3 bases between. Germline loops: CDR1 GTSNPN, CDR2 SVGIG (reference sequence). The CDR3 is made up of 11 amino acids. This CDR3 is CAWSVKDTQYF. CDR3 sequence (DNA): TGTGCCTGGAGTGTCAAAGATACGCAGTATTTT.

This chain uses TRBV29-1 with TRBJ2-2, with D maybe TRBD1 (6 bases). In germline, CDR1 is SQVTM, CDR2 ANQGSEA. This CDR3 region has 14 residues. V was pared by 5 bases and J by 0 bases, with 10 bases between. CDR3 DNA: TGCAGCGTTCGTGACAGGACGAACACCGGGGAGCTGTTTTTT. Translating it yields CSVRDRTNTGELFF.

This chain connects TRBV27 to TRBJ1-5; unclear D gene. Deletions cut 5 bases from V and 0 bases from J, with 17 bases between. Germline values: CDR1 MNHEY, CDR2 SMNVEV (reference sequence). CDR3 size: 17 residues. This CDR3 is CASSPSYAGDSNQPQHF. The CDR3, as DNA: TGTGCCAGCAGTCCTAGTTACGCCGGGGATAGCAATCAGCCCCAGCATTTT.

CDR3: CASSLARQGAGGELFF. For the CDR3, the DNA is TGTGCCAGCAGCTTAGCCCGACAGGGGGCCGGCGGGGAGCTGTTTTTT. The rearrangement links TRBV7-9 to TRBJ2-2; 10 positions match TRBD1. Per germline, CDR1 SEHNR and CDR2 FQNEAQ (reference sequence). This CDR3 contains 16 residues. With 0 bases clipped from V and 7 bases from J, the junction kept 5 bases outside the gene matches.

The sample holds a few counts of this clone. V usage is TRBV9 and J usage is TRBJ1-6, with a possible D match to TRBD1 (5 bases). CDR1 SGDLS and CDR2 YYNGEE come from the germline V gene. The CDR3 covers 13 residues. V shed 7 bases and J shed 9 bases, with 14 bases lying between them. The CDR3: CASQPRDGSPLHF. Written as DNA, the CDR3 is TGTGCCAGCCAGCCCAGGGACGGTTCACCCCTCCACTTT.

J is TRBJ1-4 and V is TRBV28; D is unresolved. CDR1 is MDHEN and CDR2 is SYDVKM in the germline V gene. CDR3 size: 14 residues. The V gene lost 3 bases and the J gene lost 0 bases, with 5 bases spanning the gap. CDR3 coding DNA: TGTGCCAGCAGTTTCGGTGCAACTAATGAAAAACTGTTTTTT. Amino acids: CASSFGATNEKLFF.

The CDR3 nucleotides are TGTGCCAGTAGTGCGGGACGTCAGCCTGGAAACACCATATATTTT. Protein sequence: CASSAGRQPGNTIYF. V and J are TRBV19 and TRBJ1-3; a possible D gene is TRBD1 (5 bases). The V and J ends lost 5 bases and 2 bases respectively, with 13 bases between them. CDR3 length: 15 amino acids. Germline V lookup: CDR1 LNHDA, CDR2 SQIVND (reference sequence).

The gene calls are TRBV12-3 or TRBV12-4 and TRBJ1-5; possibly TRBD1 for D (5 bases). CDR3 size: 13 residues. Trimming shortened V by 6 bases and J by 6 bases, and 12 bases separated the two germline ends. The CDR3 DNA reads as TGTGCCAGCAGGTACGGGGGGGGTCAGCCCCAGCATTTT. Amino acids: CASRYGGGQPQHF.

V gene TRBV6-4 combines with J gene TRBJ2-3; TRBD2 matches 8 bases. The CDR3 consists of 15 residues. Germline V gene data show CDR1 as MRHNA and CDR2 as SNTAGT. With 6 bases clipped from V and 1 base from J, the junction kept 6 bases outside the gene matches. CDR3: CASSPTSGGTDTQYF. Here the CDR3 DNA reads TGTGCCAGCAGCCCCACTAGCGGTGGCACAGATACGCAGTATTTT.